One and the same sample provided the 32 T cell receptor beta chains below, sequenced in a study of T cells in Graves' hyperthyroidism and ophthalmopathy. What was amplified from RNA transcripts were TCR beta CDR3 regions. A set of HTBI primers served as the primers for a first-round RT-PCR of the TCR CDR3. MiXCR was run by TCRdb on the multiplex PCR reads, yielding one entry per CDR3 protein. This table has around 600,000 distinct CDR3 sequences, about 45% appearing once. The sample taken for sequencing was peripheral blood or thyroid tissue (not recorded which). The receptors come from an adult man with Graves' disease, either hyperthyroidism or ophthalmopathy (not recorded which).

This clonotype has at least ten counts. V is TRBV2 and J is TRBJ1-5, with D unclear. This CDR3 spans 13 amino acids. Trimming shortened V by 3 bases and J by 7 bases, and 10 bases separated the two germline ends. The germline V gene encodes CDR1 SNHLY and CDR2 FYNNEI. This chain's CDR3 is CASSDRAYQPQHF. The CDR3 DNA sequence: TGTGCCAGCAGTGATCGCGCTTACCAGCCCCAGCATTTT.

This clonotype showed up just once. A clone one base away is much larger, so this may be a read error. Likely a read error: the CDR3 ends without its conserved phenylalanine or tryptophan. The chain has TRBV7-9 and TRBJ1-1; D ambiguous. Per germline, CDR1 SEHNR and CDR2 FQNEAQ (reference sequence). This CDR3 has 12 amino acids. Trimming took 2 bases from V and 6 from J, leaving 7 bases between them. CDR3 loop: CASSLPDSEAFL. CDR3 in DNA: TGTGCCAGCAGCTTACCGGACTCTGAAGCTTTCCTT.

CDR3 region: CASSLGGWNQPQHF. CDR3 bases: TGTGCCAGCAGCTTAGGGGGTTGGAATCAGCCCCAGCATTTT. The chain combines TRBV7-2 with TRBJ1-5; D is unclear. The V end was cut by 1 base, the J end by 4 bases, with 8 bases between. CDR3 size: 14 residues. CDR1 is SGHTA and CDR2 is FQGNSA in the germline V gene. Variable domain in full (rest from reference TRBV7-2 and TRBJ1-5): GAGVSQSPSNKVTEKGKDVELRCDPISGHTALYWYRQSLGQGLEFLIYFQGNSAPDKSGLPSDRFSAERTGGSVSTLTIQRTQQEDSAVYLCASSLGGWNQPQHFGDGTRLSIL.

This clonotype was seen more than once but under ten times. CDR3: CASSTGQGRETQYF. The CDR3 bases are TGTGCCAGTAGTACCGGACAGGGTCGGGAGACCCAGTACTTC. The chain uses TRBV19 and TRBJ2-5; 8 bases are a match to TRBD1. The germline V gene has CDR1 LNHDA and CDR2 SQIVND (reference sequence). The CDR3 spans 14 residues. The J segment lost 5 bases and the V segment lost 4 bases, leaving 6 bases of the junction unmatched.

V usage is TRBV7-9 and J usage is TRBJ1-1, with a tentative D call TRBD1 (5 bases). Trimming removed 3 bases at V and 5 bases at J, with 13 bases between. CDR1 is SEHNR and CDR2 is FQNEAQ in the germline V gene (reference sequence). The CDR3 length is 14 residues. In DNA, the CDR3 is TGTGCCAGCAGCTTGGGTTATGGGGGTACTGAAGCTTTCTTT. Encoded protein: CASSLGYGGTEAFF.

This rearrangement joins TRBV7-2 to TRBJ2-2; D gene uncertain. The V gene's germline CDR1 is SGHTA and CDR2 FQGNSA. The length of the CDR3 is 14 residues. V lost 1 base to trimming and J lost 4 bases, with 7 bases between them. This chain's CDR3 is CASSLDGGTGELFF. The CDR3 region has the DNA TGTGCCAGCAGCTTAGACGGTGGCACCGGGGAGCTGTTTTTT.

V is TRBV28 and J is TRBJ1-6; no reliable D call. This CDR3 contains 17 residues. The germline V gene has CDR1 MDHEN and CDR2 SYDVKM. V lost 5 bases, J lost 0 bases, and 14 bases lay in between. The CDR3 nucleotides read TGTGCCAGCAGTCCAGATTACAAGAGCTCCTATAATTCACCCCTCCACTTT. It translates to CASSPDYKSSYNSPLHF.

This clonotype occurred once. The chain is built from TRBV7-9 and TRBJ1-1; the D is unclear. CDR1 SEHNR and CDR2 FQNEAQ come from the germline V gene (reference sequence). V lost 8 bases and J 0 bases, leaving 19 bases between the germline ends. The CDR3 loop spans 16 amino acids. CDR3 residues: CASSPPGRGMNTEAFF. The CDR3 bases are TGTGCCAGCTCACCACCCGGACGGGGAATGAACACTGAAGCTTTCTTT. Complete variable domain (other parts from reference TRBV7-9 and TRBJ1-1): DTGVSQNPRHKITKRGQNVTFRCDPISEHNRLYWYRQTLGQGPEFLTYFQNEAQLEKSRLLSDRFSAERPKGSFSTLEIQRTEQGDSAMYLCASSPPGRGMNTEAFFGQGTRLTVV.

This clonotype showed up many times. J is TRBJ1-1 and V is TRBV7-8; TRBD1 matches 8 bases. Trimming removed 2 bases from V and 5 bases from J; junction bases left unmatched: 4. Germline CDR1 reads SGHVS; CDR2 reads FQNEAQ. The CDR3 is made up of 14 amino acids. This CDR3 reads CASSLRRGRTEAFF. The CDR3 nucleotides read TGTGCCAGCAGCTTACGCAGGGGGCGGACTGAAGCTTTCTTT.

This clonotype was counted many times. The rearrangement links TRBV7-6 to TRBJ2-5; 7 nucleotides match TRBD1. The ends lost 4 bases at V and 3 bases at J; junction bases unmatched: 8. This CDR3 is 15 amino acids long. CDR1 is SGHVS, CDR2 FNYEAQ, per germline. The CDR3 loop is CASSSTWGQKETQYF. DNA of the CDR3: TGTGCCAGCAGCTCCACATGGGGACAGAAAGAGACCCAGTACTTC.

The chain couples TRBV29-1 to TRBJ1-1, with 7 nucleotides matching TRBD1. The CDR3 covers 12 residues. The trim removed 8 bases at V and 5 bases at J, leaving 8 bases unmatched. CDR1 and CDR2 from the germline V gene are SQVTM and ANQGSEA. The CDR3 here is CSYRRGGTEAFF. The CDR3 DNA reads TGCAGCTATCGCAGGGGGGGGACTGAAGCTTTCTTT.

V gene TRBV2 combines with J gene TRBJ1-6; perhaps TRBD1 as D (5 bases). Deletions cut 5 bases from V and 6 bases from J, with 14 bases between. Germline CDR1 SNHLY, CDR2 FYNNEI. The CDR3 totals 15 residues. CDR3 sequence (DNA): TGTGCCAGCAGTTACCGGGGCTCTGTTAATTCACCCCTCCACTTT. This gives the protein CASSYRGSVNSPLHF.

Of note for this clonotype: This may be a read error, as it is one base from a much larger clone. The chain recombines TRBV7-6 with TRBJ2-7; possibly TRBD2 for D (5 bases). V gave up 5 bases and J gave up 3 bases, with 17 bases separating them. The CDR3 has 15 residues. The germline CDR1 and CDR2 sequences are SGHVS and FNYEAQ. CDR3 amino acids: CASSPRAVSFYEQYF. Here the CDR3 DNA reads TGTGCCAGCAGCCCACGAGCGGTAAGCTTCTACGAGCAGTACTTC. Drawing the rest from reference TRBV7-6 and TRBJ2-7, the complete variable domain is GAGVSQSPRYKVTKRGQDVALRCDPISGHVSLYWYRQALGQGPEFLTYFNYEAQQDKSGLPNDRFSAERPEGSISTLTIQRTEQRDSAMYRCASSPRAVSFYEQYFGPGTRLTVT.

This clonotype was counted many times. The rearrangement joins TRBV19 to TRBJ1-5, with TRBD1 identical over 7 bases. CDR1 and CDR2 (germline): LNHDA, SQIVND (reference sequence). This CDR3 is 14 amino acids long. Unmatched junction bases numbered 5, after V lost 5 bases and J lost 4 bases. In DNA form, the CDR3 reads TGTGCCAGTAGTTCCCCGGGACAGAATCAGCCCCAGCATTTT. It is translated as CASSSPGQNQPQHF.

This clonotype was picked up many times. The rearrangement links TRBV29-1 to TRBJ1-4; 8 positions match TRBD1. The CDR3 spans 12 residues. The germline V gene has CDR1 SQVTM and CDR2 ANQGSEA. Trimming cost V 7 bases and J 8 bases; bases outside gene matches: 6. Here the CDR3 reads CSGGQGGEKLFF. CDR3 nucleotides: TGCAGCGGAGGACAGGGAGGCGAAAAACTGTTTTTT.

The CDR3 DNA follows: TGTGCCAGCAGTGCTAGAGATCGAAGCTCTGGAAACACCATATATTTT. As protein: CASSARDRSSGNTIYF. The chain recombines TRBV25-1 with TRBJ1-3; D gene ambiguous. This CDR3 is built from 16 residues. Germline V CDR1 and CDR2: MGHDK, SYGVNS. V was pared by 4 bases and J by 0 bases, with 13 bases between. The variable domain in full, with the rest retrieved from reference TRBV25-1 and TRBJ1-3, is EADIYQTPRYLVIGTGKKITLECSQTMGHDKMYWYQQDPGMELHLIHYSYGVNSTEKGDLSSESTVSRIRTEHFPLTLESARPSHTSQYLCASSARDRSSGNTIYFGEGSWLTVV.

This rearrangement joins TRBV20-1 to TRBJ1-1, with a possible D match to TRBD1 (5 bases). This CDR3 contains 13 residues. The germline CDR1 and CDR2 sequences are DFQATT and SNEGSKA (reference sequence). V was pared by 1 base and J by 5 bases, with 11 bases between. CDR3 protein: CSARVSGWTEAFF. For the CDR3, the DNA is TGCAGTGCTAGAGTATCAGGGTGGACTGAAGCTTTCTTT.

The chain has TRBV5-1 and TRBJ2-7; 9 bases align to TRBD1. The CDR3 spans 16 residues. From germline, CDR1 is SGHRS and CDR2 YFSETQ. J gave up 5 bases and V 0 bases, and 9 bases lay outside the gene matches. This CDR3 reads CASSLGTGTGINEQYF. The CDR3 DNA sequence: TGCGCCAGCAGCTTGGGGACCGGGACAGGGATTAACGAGCAGTACTTC.

This clonotype was detected ten times or more. V and J are TRBV7-2 and TRBJ2-5, with unresolved D. The CDR3 sequence is 12 residues long. V lost 0 bases, J lost 5 bases, and 4 bases lay in between. Germline loops: CDR1 SGHTA, CDR2 FQGNSA. This CDR3 reads CASSLAWETQYF. Here the CDR3 DNA reads TGTGCCAGCAGCTTAGCCTGGGAGACCCAGTACTTC. Based on the CDR3 plus reference TRBV7-2 and TRBJ2-5, the full variable domain is GAGVSQSPSNKVTEKGKDVELRCDPISGHTALYWYRQSLGQGLEFLIYFQGNSAPDKSGLPSDRFSAERTGGSVSTLTIQRTQQEDSAVYLCASSLAWETQYFGPGTRLLVL.

Comments on this clonotype: The junction differs from germline at one of its ends, possibly a read error. The DNA for the CDR3 is TGCGCCAGCAGCTTTCTCGTGCCGGGGCAGTATAACACTGAAGCTTTCTTT. Translating it yields CASSFLVPGQYNTEAFF. The gene calls are TRBV7-9 and TRBJ1-1; a possible D gene is TRBD1 (5 bases). CDR1 is SEHNR and CDR2 is FQNEAQ in the germline V gene (reference sequence). The CDR3 totals 17 residues. Using reference TRBV7-9 and TRBJ1-1 for the parts outside the CDR3, the full variable domain is DTGVSQNPRHKITKRGQNVTFRCDPISEHNRLYWYRQTLGQGPEFLTYFQNEAQLEKSRLLSDRFSAERPKGSFSTLEIQRTEQGDSAMYLCASSFLVPGQYNTEAFFGQGTRLTVV.

This clonotype was detected a few times. The chain combines TRBV20-1 with TRBJ2-5; TRBD2 matches 11 bases. The CDR3 is 15 residues long. Germline V gene sequence: CDR1 DFQATT, CDR2 SNEGSKA (reference sequence). V was pared by 5 bases and J by 4 bases, with 9 bases of the junction left unmatched. CDR3 in amino acids: CSARILAGGGETQYF. The CDR3 region has the DNA TGCAGTGCTCGAATTCTAGCGGGAGGAGGAGAGACCCAGTACTTC.

The chain joins TRBV19 to TRBJ1-5, with D perhaps matching TRBD1 (5 bases). The CDR3 spans 14 residues. V was trimmed by 1 base and J by 4 bases, leaving 8 bases between them. CDR1 and CDR2 (germline): LNHDA, SQIVND (reference sequence). The CDR3 coding sequence is TGTGCCAGTAGTATAGCCAGGGTGAATCAGCCCCAGCATTTT. Protein sequence: CASSIARVNQPQHF. Full variable domain (rest looked up from reference TRBV19 and TRBJ1-5): DGGITQSPKYLFRKEGQNVTLSCEQNLNHDAMYWYRQDPGQGLRLIYYSQIVNDFQKGDIAEGYSVSREKKESFPLTVTSAQKNPTAFYLCASSIARVNQPQHFGDGTRLSIL.

The J gene is TRBJ1-3, the V gene TRBV7-8; 7 positions match TRBD1. The V gene end was trimmed by 5 bases and the J gene end by 0 bases; junction bases not matched to a gene: 4. The germline gives CDR1 SGHVS, CDR2 FQNEAQ. The CDR3 has 15 amino acids. The CDR3 nucleotides are TGTGCCAGCAGCCGGGACAGTCTCTCTGGAAACACCATATATTTT. Protein: CASSRDSLSGNTIYF. Combining the CDR3 with reference TRBV7-8 and TRBJ1-3 gives the whole variable domain GAGVSQSPRYKVAKRGQDVALRCDPISGHVSLFWYQQALGQGPEFLTYFQNEAQLDKSGLPSDRFFAERPEGSVSTLKIQRTQQEDSAVYLCASSRDSLSGNTIYFGEGSWLTVV.

This clonotype showed up many times. The chain joins TRBV29-1 to TRBJ2-5; weak D call: TRBD2 (6 bases). The V end was cut by 1 base, the J end by 3 bases, with 6 bases between. CDR1 SQVTM and CDR2 ANQGSEA come from the germline V gene. The CDR3 has 12 amino acids. The CDR3 protein is CSVEGGEETQYF. DNA of the CDR3: TGCAGCGTTGAAGGGGGGGAAGAGACCCAGTACTTC.

The genes are TRBV12-3 or TRBV12-4 and TRBJ2-6, with unresolved D. Trimming shortened V by 7 bases and J by 4 bases, and 8 bases separated the two germline ends. The CDR3 is made up of 13 amino acids. The CDR3 here is CASKLGGANVLTF. In nucleotides, the CDR3 is TGTGCCAGCAAACTGGGGGGGGCCAACGTCCTGACTTTC.

The gene calls are TRBV12-3 or TRBV12-4 and TRBJ1-5; D uncertain. This CDR3 is 11 amino acids long. Trimming pared 3 bases from V and 11 bases from J, leaving 8 bases between. The CDR3 DNA follows: TGTGCCAGCAGTTTTGGAAGTGCCCAGCATTTT. Its translation is CASSFGSAQHF.

This clonotype was found a few times. The chain links TRBV7-9 to TRBJ1-1; D gene uncertain. The CDR3 consists of 11 residues. The V gene lost 5 bases and the J gene lost 7 bases, with 8 bases spanning the gap. In germline, CDR1 is SEHNR, CDR2 FQNEAQ (reference sequence). This CDR3 reads CASSPLSEAFF. CDR3 coding DNA: TGTGCCAGCAGCCCTCTCAGTGAAGCTTTCTTT.

In this sample, this clonotype turned up many times. V usage is TRBV7-6 and J usage is TRBJ2-2; 7 bases match TRBD1. The CDR3 covers 14 residues. Trimming cost V 4 bases and J 4 bases; bases outside gene matches: 3. Germline V CDR1 and CDR2: SGHVS, FNYEAQ. CDR3 region: CASSYGTVTGELFF. The CDR3 DNA sequence: TGTGCCAGCAGCTATGGGACAGTCACCGGGGAGCTGTTTTTT.

V is TRBV25-1 and J is TRBJ2-7; 7 nucleotides agree with TRBD2. This CDR3 comprises 15 residues. Per germline, CDR1 MGHDK and CDR2 SYGVNS. V gave up 6 bases and J gave up 3 bases; unmatched junction bases: 11. CDR3: CASSQAPSGLYEQYF. The CDR3 nucleotides read TGTGCCAGCAGCCAAGCCCCTAGCGGTCTCTACGAGCAGTACTTC.

The chain couples TRBV7-9 to TRBJ2-2, with D possibly matching TRBD2 (5 bases). With 5 bases removed from V and 7 bases from J, the gap between germline ends came to 8 bases. This CDR3 is built from 12 residues. Germline-derived CDR1 and CDR2 are SEHNR and FQNEAQ (reference sequence). CDR3 in amino acids: CASSVRDGELFF. As DNA, the CDR3 is TGTGCCAGCAGCGTCCGGGACGGGGAGCTGTTTTTT. The full variable domain, rest sourced from reference TRBV7-9 and TRBJ2-2, is DTGVSQNPRHKITKRGQNVTFRCDPISEHNRLYWYRQTLGQGPEFLTYFQNEAQLEKSRLLSDRFSAERPKGSFSTLEIQRTEQGDSAMYLCASSVRDGELFFGEGSRLTVL.

Remarks on this clonotype: This may be a read error, as it is one base from a much larger clone. Given the absence of the conserved phenylalanine or tryptophan at the CDR3 end, a read error is likely. The chain is built from TRBV7-2 and TRBJ1-2, with 8 nucleotides matching TRBD1. Germline V gene sequence: CDR1 SGHTA, CDR2 FQGNSA. The trim removed 4 bases at V and 7 bases at J, leaving 8 bases unmatched. This CDR3 has 14 residues. CDR3 amino acids: CASSSGQGGGGYTL. For the CDR3, the DNA is TGTGCCAGCAGCTCAGGACAGGGCGGAGGTGGCTACACCCTC.

With respect to this clonotype: Compared with germline, one end of the junction differs, possibly owing to a read error. The rearrangement uses TRBV20-1 and TRBJ1-1; 7 nucleotides line up with TRBD1. Germline V gene data show CDR1 as DFQATT and CDR2 as SNEGSKA (reference sequence). The length of the CDR3 is 11 residues. CDR3 sequence reads: CSNRGPGEASF. As DNA, the CDR3 is TGCAGTAACAGGGGTCCTGGGGAAGCTTCCTTT.